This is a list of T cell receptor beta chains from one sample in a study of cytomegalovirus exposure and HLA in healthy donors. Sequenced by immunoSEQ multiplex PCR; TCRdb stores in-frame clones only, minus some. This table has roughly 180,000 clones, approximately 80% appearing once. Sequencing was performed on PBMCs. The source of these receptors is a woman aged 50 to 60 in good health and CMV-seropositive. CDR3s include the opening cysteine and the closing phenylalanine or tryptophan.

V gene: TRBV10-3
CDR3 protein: CAISGTRGTDTQYF

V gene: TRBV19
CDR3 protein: CATIAGGGSYNEQFF

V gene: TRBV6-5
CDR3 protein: CASRPGQRYGYTF

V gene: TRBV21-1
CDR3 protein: CASSILDRSSYEQYF

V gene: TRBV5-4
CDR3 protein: CASSLGQGSGANVLTF

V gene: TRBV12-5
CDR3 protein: CASGLGQQTDTQYF

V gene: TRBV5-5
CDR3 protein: CASSSRDRDYEQYF

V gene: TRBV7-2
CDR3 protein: CASSLPVSYEQYF

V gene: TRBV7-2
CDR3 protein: CASSYAAGEGETQYF

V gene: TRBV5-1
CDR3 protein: CASSYGQDTQYF

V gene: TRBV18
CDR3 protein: CASSPPRGQRTQYF

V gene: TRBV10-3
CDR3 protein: CATKTYRVNYEQYF

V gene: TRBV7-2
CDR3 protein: CASSQTSGGLIEQFF

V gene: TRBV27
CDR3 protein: CASSLTGGIPEAFF

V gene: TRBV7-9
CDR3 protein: CASSSQGARQYF

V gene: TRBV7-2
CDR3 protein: CASSLVISGAQHF

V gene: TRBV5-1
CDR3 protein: CASSLDNSYEQYF

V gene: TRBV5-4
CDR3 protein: CASSPTGGGEQYF

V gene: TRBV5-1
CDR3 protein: CASSLTLSSGVTDTQYF

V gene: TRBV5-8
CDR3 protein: CASSFNYEQYF

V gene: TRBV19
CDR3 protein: CASSGLAGGGYEQYF

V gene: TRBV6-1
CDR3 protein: CASIVGQLGEKLFF

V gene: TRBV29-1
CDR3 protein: CSVKTAPLNEKLFF

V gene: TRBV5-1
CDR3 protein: CASSPQPRGFNYEQYF